A single sample gave rise to the 4 T cell receptor beta chains below, sequenced in a study of blood T cell repertoires in COVID-19. TCRdb's copy holds only in-frame clones and misses some; the assay was immunoSEQ multiplex PCR. The sample has roughly 330,000 clones, around 90% seen once; the top ten hold around 5.9%. The specimen sequenced was PBMCs or T cells enriched from blood (not recorded which). These receptors were collected from a woman in her thirties who had recovered from COVID-19.

The chain is built from TRBV19 and TRBJ1-2, with TRBD1 matching 11 bases. After removal of 6 bases from V and 4 bases from J, the junction contained 10 bases not matched to a gene. The CDR3 is 16 amino acids. CDR1 LNHDA and CDR2 SQIVND come from the germline V gene (reference sequence). In nucleotides, the CDR3 is TGTGCCAGTAGACAGGGAGGACAGGGGGCCGGCTATGGCTACACCTTC. It is translated as CASRQGGQGAGYGYTF.

CDR3 in amino acids: CASREGTGNTGELFF. The DNA for the CDR3 is TGTGCCAGCAGGGAGGGGACAGGGAACACCGGGGAGCTGTTTTTT. The V gene is TRBV2, the J gene TRBJ2-2; 8 bases match TRBD1. CDR1 is SNHLY and CDR2 is FYNNEI in the germline V gene. Trimming removed 6 bases from V and 1 base from J; junction bases left unmatched: 4. The CDR3 is 15 amino acids. The whole variable domain, filled in from reference TRBV2 and TRBJ2-2, reads EPEVTQTPSHQVTQMGQEVILRCVPISNHLYFYWYRQILGQKVEFLVSFYNNEISEKSEIFDDQFSVERPDGSNFTLKIRSTKLEDSAMYFCASREGTGNTGELFFGEGSRLTVL.

The V and J genes are TRBV7-3 and TRBJ1-2, with TRBD1 matching over 7 bases. J lost 6 bases, V lost 2 bases, and 3 bases had no gene match. The CDR3 extends over 13 amino acids. Germline CDR1 is SGHTA and CDR2 is FQGTGA. The CDR3 DNA sequence: TGTGCCAGCAGCTTACGCAGGGGGGATGGCTACACCTTC. Its translation is CASSLRRGDGYTF.

The chain has TRBV4-3 and TRBJ1-4, with TRBD1 matching over 9 bases. The CDR3 length is 14 residues. After removal of 3 bases from V and 10 bases from J, the junction contained 6 bases not matched to a gene. The germline V gene has CDR1 LGHNA and CDR2 YSLEER. As DNA, the CDR3 is TGCGCCAGCAGCCAGCCGGGGACAGGGCCAAAACTGTTTTTT. Protein product: CASSQPGTGPKLFF.